A single sample gave rise to the 21 T cell receptor beta chains below, sequenced in a study of blood T cells in healthy people across ages. Together with a sample-barcoded 5' primer, a J-beta primer mix was included in a second PCR lasting about 7 to 11 cycles. TCRdb re-analysed the 5' RACE reads in MiXCR, keeping a single row per CDR3 protein. The data contain hundreds of thousands of distinct CDR3 sequences, 40% to 45% of them singletons. The sample comprised blood. The receptors here all came from a man older than 75 in good health.

This clonotype was counted many times. The chain employs TRBV12-3 or TRBV12-4 and TRBJ2-1; the match to TRBD2 covers 12 bases. This CDR3 spans 14 amino acids. The J segment lost 12 bases and the V segment lost 3 bases, leaving 6 bases of the junction unmatched. CDR3 region: CASSFSSGGVVQFF. For the CDR3, the DNA is TGTGCCAGCAGTTTTTCTAGCGGGGGGGTTGTGCAGTTCTTC.

This clonotype was observed a handful of times. The chain joins TRBV9 to TRBJ2-5; 7 nucleotides agree with TRBD1. The CDR3 contains 15 residues. V lost 0 bases to trimming and J lost 4 bases; unmatched junction nucleotides: 6. Germline loops: CDR1 SGDLS, CDR2 YYNGEE. DNA of the CDR3: TGTGCCAGCAGCGTAGATCAGGGGGTCCCAGAGACCCAGTACTTC. This gives the protein CASSVDQGVPETQYF.

This clonotype appeared a few times. The chain has TRBV6-6 and TRBJ1-1; 9 bases match TRBD1. Germline V gene lookup returns CDR1 MNHNY and CDR2 SVGAGI (reference sequence). J was trimmed by 3 bases and V by 6 bases; bases with no gene match: 11. The CDR3 totals 16 residues. CDR3 sequence reads: CASSPGDRVDDTEAFF. The CDR3 bases are TGTGCCAGCAGCCCCGGGGACAGGGTCGATGACACTGAAGCTTTCTTT.

This clonotype has a count of ten or more. The chain joins TRBV11-2 to TRBJ2-5, with D unresolved. V lost 1 base and J lost 3, with 9 bases in between. The germline CDR1 and CDR2 sequences are SGHAT and FQNNGV. The CDR3 contains 14 residues. The CDR3 here is CASSLVSNEETQYF. Here the CDR3 DNA reads TGTGCCAGCAGCTTAGTGAGTAACGAAGAGACCCAGTACTTC.

The chain couples TRBV6-5 to TRBJ1-6; D is possibly TRBD1 (6 bases). The CDR3 has 19 residues. V was pared by 3 bases and J by 0 bases, with 18 bases between. Germline V gene lookup returns CDR1 MNHEY and CDR2 SVGAGI. CDR3 sequence (DNA): TGTGCCAGCAGTTATTCGTTGACAGGAGGCTCCTCCTATAATTCACCCCTCCACTTT. This sequence encodes CASSYSLTGGSSYNSPLHF.

This clonotype has more than one count but fewer than ten. The rearrangement uses TRBV4-2 and TRBJ2-2; D might be TRBD1 or TRBD2, each matching 5 bases. Germline assignment: CDR1 LGHNA and CDR2 YNFKEQ. The CDR3 spans 17 residues. Trimming shortened V by 0 bases and J by 5 bases, and 16 bases separated the two germline ends. CDR3 in DNA: TGTGCCAGCAGCCAAGAAGGGACGTCGGACTCAACCGGGGAGCTGTTTTTT. It specifies CASSQEGTSDSTGELFF.

The chain employs TRBV27 and TRBJ2-7; D uncertain. The germline gives CDR1 MNHEY, CDR2 SMNVEV (reference sequence). Trimming shortened V by 1 base and J by 4 bases, and 11 bases separated the two germline ends. The CDR3 runs 14 residues. The CDR3 sequence: CASSLLAQQYEQYF. The CDR3 DNA reads as TGTGCCAGCAGTTTATTGGCTCAACAATACGAGCAGTACTTC.

This chain uses TRBV20-1 with TRBJ2-5; D remains unclear. Germline values: CDR1 DFQATT, CDR2 SNEGSKA (reference sequence). The CDR3 has 15 amino acids. The V end was cut by 6 bases, the J end by 3 bases, with 20 bases between. The CDR3 sequence is CSADQDPGLEETQYF. The CDR3 nucleotides read TGCAGTGCAGACCAGGACCCCGGGCTTGAAGAGACCCAGTACTTC.

This chain connects TRBV19 to TRBJ2-5, with 8 positions matching TRBD2. Germline-derived CDR1 and CDR2 are LNHDA and SQIVND (reference sequence). This CDR3 spans 16 amino acids. V trimming: 2 bases; J trimming: 2 bases; junction bases outside the gene matches: 7. CDR3: CASSIRERGRQETQYF. The CDR3 nucleotides are TGTGCCAGTAGTATAAGGGAGCGGGGGAGGCAAGAGACCCAGTACTTC.

Only a few counts were recorded for this clonotype. This chain links TRBV24-1 with TRBJ1-4; D is unclear. Deletions cut 10 bases from V and 0 bases from J, with 14 bases between. Per the germline V gene, CDR1 is KGHDR and CDR2 is SFDVKD. This CDR3 spans 15 amino acids. The DNA of the CDR3 is TGTGCCACATCGGACGGCCCTGCAACTAATGAAAAACTGTTTTTT. This encodes CATSDGPATNEKLFF.

The gene calls are TRBV28 and TRBJ1-2; D gene uncertain. V lost 2 bases, J lost 3 bases, and 7 bases lay in between. CDR3 length: 13 residues. CDR1 is MDHEN and CDR2 is SYDVKM in the germline V gene. The CDR3, as DNA: TGTGCCAGCAGTTTACCCTTTGACTATGGCTACACCTTC. This sequence encodes CASSLPFDYGYTF.

This chain joins TRBV28 and TRBJ1-2, with D hard to call. Germline V gene data show CDR1 as MDHEN and CDR2 as SYDVKM. The CDR3 has 13 residues. Trimming took 5 bases from V and 1 from J, leaving 8 bases between them. For the CDR3, the DNA is TGTGCCAGCAGTGTGGCGCTTAACTATGGCTACACCTTC. As protein: CASSVALNYGYTF.

As to this clonotype: This may stem from a read error, because a much larger clone lies one nucleotide away. V and J are TRBV29-1 and TRBJ2-3; maybe TRBD1 (6 bases). Germline values: CDR1 SQVTM, CDR2 ANQGSEA. The CDR3 has 16 residues. The ends were cut back, 1 base at V and 4 bases at J, with 18 bases in the middle. In nucleotides, the CDR3 is TGCAGCGTTGAAGCTTGGCAGGGGCGCAGCGCAGATACGCAGTATTTT. This encodes CSVEAWQGRSADTQYF.

At least ten counts were recorded for this clonotype. V usage is TRBV27 and J usage is TRBJ1-2, with 8 nucleotides matching TRBD1. Germline lookup yields CDR1 MNHEY and CDR2 SMNVEV (reference sequence). The CDR3 covers 16 residues. V lost 5 bases to trimming and J lost 1 base; unmatched junction nucleotides: 9. This CDR3 reads CASSQNHRGINYGYTF. In nucleotides, the CDR3 is TGTGCCAGCAGTCAGAACCACAGGGGGATTAACTATGGCTACACCTTC.

The rearrangement uses TRBV2 and TRBJ2-3, with a possible D match to TRBD2 (6 bases). The CDR3 length is 14 residues. CDR1 and CDR2 (germline): SNHLY, FYNNEI. The V end was cut by 7 bases, the J end by 2 bases, with 13 bases between. CDR3 in DNA: TGTGCCAGCAAAGCCCGGAGGGTCACAGATACGCAGTATTTT. Its protein product is CASKARRVTDTQYF.

V gene TRBV27 combines with J gene TRBJ1-5; no definite D call. The CDR3 consists of 13 residues. Trimming removed 3 bases from V and 7 bases from J, with 10 bases in between. Germline V gene data show CDR1 as MNHEY and CDR2 as SMNVEV (reference sequence). Here the CDR3 DNA reads TGTGCCAGCAGTTTGGCAGGTGGCCAGCCCCAGCATTTT. This encodes CASSLAGGQPQHF.

Concerning this clonotype itself: A read error may explain this, as a much larger clone is one base away. This sequence joins TRBV27 and TRBJ2-1; D unclear. With the DNA end fitting TRBJ2-7 better, the J assignment may be wrong. The CDR3 loop spans 14 amino acids. Looked up from germline, CDR1 is MNHEY and CDR2 is SMNVEV (reference sequence). The CDR3 DNA sequence: TGTGCCAGCAGTAGGTCAGTCTCCTACAATGAGCAGTACTTC. Amino acid sequence: CASSRSVSYNEQYF.

This clonotype was seen a handful of times. The gene calls are TRBV6-5 and TRBJ1-1, with D unresolved. CDR3 size: 13 residues. Germline loops: CDR1 MNHEY, CDR2 SVGAGI. The germline V and J ends were trimmed by 6 bases and 5 bases, with 13 bases remaining between them. The CDR3 DNA follows: TGTGCCAGCAGGCGTACGAGGGAAACTGAAGCTTTCTTT. Translated, it gives CASRRTRETEAFF.

V gene TRBV7-9 combines with J gene TRBJ2-1; D call uncertain. The V end was cut by 2 bases, the J end by 0 bases, with 11 bases between. CDR1 SEHNR and CDR2 FQNEAQ come from the germline V gene (reference sequence). The CDR3 is 16 amino acids. Here the CDR3 DNA reads TGTGCCAGCAGCTTAATGTCAGGCGGCTCCTACAATGAGCAGTTCTTC. Amino acids: CASSLMSGGSYNEQFF.

This clonotype has only a few counts. With a much larger clone just one base away, this may be a read error. The rearrangement links TRBV20-1 to TRBJ1-1; 7 positions agree with TRBD1. V gave up 8 bases and J gave up 2 bases; unmatched junction bases: 8. CDR1 is DFQATT and CDR2 is SNEGSKA in the germline V gene (reference sequence). The CDR3 length is 13 residues. The CDR3 reads CSWVGTVNTEAFF. The DNA for the CDR3 is TGCAGTTGGGTCGGGACAGTTAACACTGAAGCTTTCTTT.

The genes are TRBV4-1 and TRBJ2-5, with TRBD2 matching over 14 bases. The CDR3 contains 17 residues. V dropped 4 bases and J dropped 4; count of bases not matched to a gene: 8. Germline V gene lookup returns CDR1 MGHRA and CDR2 YSYEKL. The CDR3, as DNA: TGCGCCAGCAGCCGTACCTCGGGGACTAGCGGGGGAGAGACCCAGTACTTC. Its translation: CASSRTSGTSGGETQYF.